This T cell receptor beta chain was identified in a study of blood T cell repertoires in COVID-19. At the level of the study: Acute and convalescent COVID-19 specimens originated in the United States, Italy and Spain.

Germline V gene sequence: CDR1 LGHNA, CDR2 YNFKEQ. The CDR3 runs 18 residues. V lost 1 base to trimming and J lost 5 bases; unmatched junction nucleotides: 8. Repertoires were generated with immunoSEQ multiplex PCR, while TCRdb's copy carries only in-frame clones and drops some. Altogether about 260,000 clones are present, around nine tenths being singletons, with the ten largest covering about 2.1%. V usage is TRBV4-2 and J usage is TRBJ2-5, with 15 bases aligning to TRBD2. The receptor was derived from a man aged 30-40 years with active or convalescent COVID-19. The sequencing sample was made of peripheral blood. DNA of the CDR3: TGTGCCAGCAGCCAAGCCCGGGGACTAGCGGGGGGTTTGGAGACCCAGTACTTC. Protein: CASSQARGLAGGLETQYF.